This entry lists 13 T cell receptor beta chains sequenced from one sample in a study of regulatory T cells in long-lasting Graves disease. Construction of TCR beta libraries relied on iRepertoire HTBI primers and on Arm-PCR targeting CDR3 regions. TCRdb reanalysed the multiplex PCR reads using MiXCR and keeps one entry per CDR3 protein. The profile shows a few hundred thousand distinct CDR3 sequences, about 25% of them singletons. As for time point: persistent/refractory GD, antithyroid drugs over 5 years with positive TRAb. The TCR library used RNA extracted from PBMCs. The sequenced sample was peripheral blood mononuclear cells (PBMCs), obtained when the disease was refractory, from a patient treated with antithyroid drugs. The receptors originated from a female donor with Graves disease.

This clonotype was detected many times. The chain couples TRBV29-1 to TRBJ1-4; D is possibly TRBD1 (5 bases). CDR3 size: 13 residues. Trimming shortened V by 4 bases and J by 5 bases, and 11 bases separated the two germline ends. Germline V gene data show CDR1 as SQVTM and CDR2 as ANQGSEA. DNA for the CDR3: TGCAGCGTTGTGGGACGAGGGAATGAAAAACTGTTTTTT. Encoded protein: CSVVGRGNEKLFF. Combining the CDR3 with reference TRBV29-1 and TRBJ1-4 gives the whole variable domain SAVISQKPSRDICQRGTSLTIQCQVDSQVTMMFWYRQQPGQSLTLIATANQGSEATYESGFVIDKFPISRPNLTFSTLTVSNMSPEDSSIYLCSVVGRGNEKLFFGSGTQLSVL.

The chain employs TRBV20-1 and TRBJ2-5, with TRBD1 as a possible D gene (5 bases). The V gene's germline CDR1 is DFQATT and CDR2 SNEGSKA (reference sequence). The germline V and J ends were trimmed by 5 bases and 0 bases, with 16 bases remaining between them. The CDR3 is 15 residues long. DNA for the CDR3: TGCAGTGCTCTCAGGACACCCGCGTACCAAGAGACCCAGTACTTC. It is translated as CSALRTPAYQETQYF.

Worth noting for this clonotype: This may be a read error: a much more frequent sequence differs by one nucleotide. CDR3 sequence (DNA): TGCAGTGCTAGGTTCCCAGCGAGCTCCTACGAGCAGTACTTC. Translating it yields CSARFPASSYEQYF. This chain connects TRBV20-1 to TRBJ2-7; D remains unclear. The V gene's germline CDR1 is DFQATT and CDR2 SNEGSKA (reference sequence). V shed 3 bases and J shed 0 bases, with 12 bases lying between them. The CDR3 loop spans 14 amino acids.

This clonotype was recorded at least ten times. The CDR3 reads CASSSGLGQETQYF. In DNA form, the CDR3 reads TGTGCCAGCTCAAGCGGACTAGGCCAAGAGACCCAGTACTTC. The gene calls are TRBV18 and TRBJ2-5, with TRBD2 matching over 7 bases. The CDR3 totals 14 residues. Germline V CDR1 and CDR2: KGHSH, LQKENI. Losses at the gene ends were 5 bases for V and 1 base for J; bases not matched to a gene: 4.

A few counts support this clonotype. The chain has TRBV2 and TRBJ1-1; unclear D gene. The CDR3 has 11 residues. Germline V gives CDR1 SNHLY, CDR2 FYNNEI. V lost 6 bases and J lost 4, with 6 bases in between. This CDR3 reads CASSDFTEAFF. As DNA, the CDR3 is TGTGCCAGCAGCGATTTCACTGAAGCTTTCTTT.

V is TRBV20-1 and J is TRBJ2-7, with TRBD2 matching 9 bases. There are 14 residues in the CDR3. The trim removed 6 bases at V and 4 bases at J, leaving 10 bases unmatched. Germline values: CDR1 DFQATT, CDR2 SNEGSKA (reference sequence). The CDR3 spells CSAVASGRWYEQYF. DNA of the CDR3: TGCAGTGCGGTGGCCAGCGGGAGGTGGTACGAGCAGTACTTC.

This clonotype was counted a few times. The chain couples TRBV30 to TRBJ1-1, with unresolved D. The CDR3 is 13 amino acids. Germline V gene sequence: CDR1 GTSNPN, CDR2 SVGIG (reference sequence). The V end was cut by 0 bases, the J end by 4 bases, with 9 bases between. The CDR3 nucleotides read TGTGCCTGGAGTGTCTTGGGTGGCACTGAAGCTTTCTTT. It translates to CAWSVLGGTEAFF.

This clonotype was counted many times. CDR3 nucleotide sequence: TGTGCCAGCATTCCCGCTATAGCGGGAGGCGGGGGCATGGGCGGGGAGCTGTTTTTT. This gives the protein CASIPAIAGGGGMGGELFF. The gene calls are TRBV6-1 and TRBJ2-2; TRBD2 aligns across 10 bases. The V gene end was trimmed by 7 bases and the J gene end by 7 bases; junction bases not matched to a gene: 21. Germline CDR1 MNHNS, CDR2 SASEGT. The CDR3 is made up of 19 amino acids.

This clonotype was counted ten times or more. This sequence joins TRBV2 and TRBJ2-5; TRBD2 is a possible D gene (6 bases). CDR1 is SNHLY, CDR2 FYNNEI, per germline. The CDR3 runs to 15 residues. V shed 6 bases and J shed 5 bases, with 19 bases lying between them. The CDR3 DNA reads TGTGCCAGCAGCGGACTATCCGTTATAGGGGAGACCCAGTACTTC. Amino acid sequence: CASSGLSVIGETQYF.

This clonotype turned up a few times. CDR3 coding DNA: TGTGCCAGCAGTGATGGTCTGCTCGGTAGTTTTGGTAGGGGCTACACCTTC. Its protein product is CASSDGLLGSFGRGYTF. This chain joins TRBV25-1 and TRBJ1-2; D is undetermined. The CDR3 contains 17 residues. In germline, CDR1 is MGHDK, CDR2 SYGVNS. The ends were cut back, 3 bases at V and 8 bases at J, with 25 bases in the middle.

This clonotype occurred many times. The CDR3 loop reads CSVGERGLKAFF. The CDR3 nucleotides read TGCAGCGTCGGGGAAAGGGGTTTGAAAGCTTTCTTT. The V call is TRBV29-1, the J call TRBJ1-1; D may be TRBD1 (5 bases). The length of the CDR3 is 12 residues. V was trimmed by 6 bases and J by 9 bases, leaving 17 bases between them. Germline CDR1 is SQVTM and CDR2 is ANQGSEA.

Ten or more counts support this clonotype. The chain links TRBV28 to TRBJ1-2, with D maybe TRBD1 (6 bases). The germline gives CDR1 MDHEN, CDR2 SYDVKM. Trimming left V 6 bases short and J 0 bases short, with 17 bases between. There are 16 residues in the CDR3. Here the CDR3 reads CASSPSYRDPNYGYTF. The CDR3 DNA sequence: TGTGCCAGCAGCCCAAGCTACAGGGACCCTAACTATGGCTACACCTTC.

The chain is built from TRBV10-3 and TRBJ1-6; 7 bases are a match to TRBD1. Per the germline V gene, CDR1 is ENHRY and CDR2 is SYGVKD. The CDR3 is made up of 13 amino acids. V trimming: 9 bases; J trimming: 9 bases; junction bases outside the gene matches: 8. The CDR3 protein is CAITGDSGSPLHF. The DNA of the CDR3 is TGTGCCATTACAGGGGACTCCGGTTCACCCCTCCACTTT.